These 4 T cell receptor beta chains were all obtained from the same sample, sequenced in a study of blood T cells in healthy people across ages. PCR was performed a second time for about 6 to 12 cycles using a sample-barcoded 5' primer and a J-beta primer mix. TCRdb re-analysed the 5' RACE reads in MiXCR, keeping a single row per CDR3 protein. The sample shows about 1.4 million distinct CDR3 sequences, around 59% of them seen only once. The sequencing sample was made of blood. The source of these receptors is a man aged 18 to 30 in good health.

This chain uses TRBV20-1 with TRBJ1-5, with D possibly matching TRBD1 (5 bases). V was pared by 0 bases and J by 5 bases, with 14 bases between. This CDR3 has 15 amino acids. CDR1 is DFQATT, CDR2 SNEGSKA, per germline (reference sequence). CDR3 in DNA: TGCAGTGCTAGAGACCAGGGTGGGGGGTATCAGCCCCAGCATTTT. This sequence encodes CSARDQGGGYQPQHF.

The chain links TRBV27 to TRBJ2-4; 7 nucleotides agree with TRBD2. The DNA matches TRBJ2-5 better at its end, which makes the J call doubtful. The CDR3 is made up of 15 amino acids. The germline CDR1 and CDR2 sequences are MNHEY and SMNVEV (reference sequence). CDR3 DNA: TGTGCCAGCAGTTTATATTGGGGGGGGCAAGAGACCCAGTACTTC. Encoded protein: CASSLYWGGQETQYF.

This clonotype was seen only a few times. The rearrangement joins TRBV7-9 to TRBJ2-7; 10 bases line up with TRBD2. The V gene's germline CDR1 is SEHNR and CDR2 FQNEAQ (reference sequence). V lost 2 bases to trimming and J lost 7 bases; unmatched junction nucleotides: 8. The CDR3 extends over 15 amino acids. DNA for the CDR3: TGTGCCAGCAGCTTACAACTAGCGGGAAATCGGGAGCAGTACTTC. Its protein product is CASSLQLAGNREQYF.

The chain recombines TRBV5-1 with TRBJ2-5, with D possibly being TRBD1 (6 bases). The V gene lost 4 bases and the J gene lost 2 bases, with 12 bases spanning the gap. Germline CDR1 SGHRS, CDR2 YFSETQ. The CDR3 extends over 14 amino acids. The chain's CDR3 is CASSHTGQQETQYF. As DNA, the CDR3 is TGCGCCAGCAGCCACACCGGACAGCAAGAGACCCAGTACTTC.